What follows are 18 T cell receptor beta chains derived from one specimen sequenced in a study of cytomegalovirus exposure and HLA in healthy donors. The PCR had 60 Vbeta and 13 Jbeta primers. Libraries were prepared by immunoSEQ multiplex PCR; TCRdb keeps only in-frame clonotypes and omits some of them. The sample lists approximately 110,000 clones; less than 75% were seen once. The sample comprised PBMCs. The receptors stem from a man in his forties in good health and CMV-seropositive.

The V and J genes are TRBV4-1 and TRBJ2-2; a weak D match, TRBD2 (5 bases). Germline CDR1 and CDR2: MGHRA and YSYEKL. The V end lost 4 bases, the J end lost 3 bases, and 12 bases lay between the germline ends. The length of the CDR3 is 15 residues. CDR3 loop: CASSPGMAHTGELFF. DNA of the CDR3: TGCGCCAGCAGCCCCGGGATGGCTCACACCGGGGAGCTGTTTTTT.

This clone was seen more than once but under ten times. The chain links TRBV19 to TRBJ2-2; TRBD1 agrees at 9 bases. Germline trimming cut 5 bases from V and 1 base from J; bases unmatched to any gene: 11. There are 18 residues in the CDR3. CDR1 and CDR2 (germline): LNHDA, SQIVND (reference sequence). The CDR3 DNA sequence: TGTGCCAGTAGTGCCGACGAAGGGACAGGGATGAACACCGGGGAGCTGTTTTTT. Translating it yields CASSADEGTGMNTGELFF.

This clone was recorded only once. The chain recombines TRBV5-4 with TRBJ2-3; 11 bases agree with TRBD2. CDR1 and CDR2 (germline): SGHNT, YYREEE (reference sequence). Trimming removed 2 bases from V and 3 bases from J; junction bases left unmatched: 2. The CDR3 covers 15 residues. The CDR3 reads CASSLSSGRTDTQYF. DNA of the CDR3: TGTGCCAGCAGCTTATCTAGCGGGAGGACAGATACGCAGTATTTT.

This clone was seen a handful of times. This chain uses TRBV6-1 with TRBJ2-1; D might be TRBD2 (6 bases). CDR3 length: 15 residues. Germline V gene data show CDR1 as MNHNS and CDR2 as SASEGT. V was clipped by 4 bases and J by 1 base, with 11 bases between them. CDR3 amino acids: CASSGWGDSYNEQFF. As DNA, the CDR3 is TGTGCCAGCAGTGGCTGGGGGGATTCCTACAATGAGCAGTTCTTC.

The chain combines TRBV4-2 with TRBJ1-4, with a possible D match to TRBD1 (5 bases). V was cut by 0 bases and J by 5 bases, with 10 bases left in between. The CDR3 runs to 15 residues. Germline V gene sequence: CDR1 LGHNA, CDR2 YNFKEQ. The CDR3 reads CASSQEGPINEKLFF. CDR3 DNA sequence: TGTGCCAGCAGCCAAGAGGGGCCGATAAATGAAAAACTGTTTTTT.

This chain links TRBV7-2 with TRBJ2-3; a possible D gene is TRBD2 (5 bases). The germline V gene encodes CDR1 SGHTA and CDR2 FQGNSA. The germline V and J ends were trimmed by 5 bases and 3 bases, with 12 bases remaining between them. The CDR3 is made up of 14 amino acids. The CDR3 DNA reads TGTGCCAGCAGCCCCGACGGAGGTACAGATACGCAGTATTTT. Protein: CASSPDGGTDTQYF.

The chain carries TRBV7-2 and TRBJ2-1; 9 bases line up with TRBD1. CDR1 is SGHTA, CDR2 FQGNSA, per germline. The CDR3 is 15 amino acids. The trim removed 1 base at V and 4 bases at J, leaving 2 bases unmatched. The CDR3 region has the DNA TGTGCCAGCAGCTTAGTGACAGGGGGTTACAATGAGCAGTTCTTC. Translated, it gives CASSLVTGGYNEQFF. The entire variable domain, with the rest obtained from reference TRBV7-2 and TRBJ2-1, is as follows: GAGVSQSPSNKVTEKGKDVELRCDPISGHTALYWYRQSLGQGLEFLIYFQGNSAPDKSGLPSDRFSAERTGGSVSTLTIQRTQQEDSAVYLCASSLVTGGYNEQFFGPGTRLTVL.

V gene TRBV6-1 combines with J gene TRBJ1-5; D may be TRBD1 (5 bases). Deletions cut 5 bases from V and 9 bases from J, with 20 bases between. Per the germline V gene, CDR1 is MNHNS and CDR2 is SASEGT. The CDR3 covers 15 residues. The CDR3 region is CASSLGHLTSWPQHF. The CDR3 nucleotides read TGTGCCAGCAGTCTCGGACACCTAACGTCTTGGCCCCAGCATTTT.

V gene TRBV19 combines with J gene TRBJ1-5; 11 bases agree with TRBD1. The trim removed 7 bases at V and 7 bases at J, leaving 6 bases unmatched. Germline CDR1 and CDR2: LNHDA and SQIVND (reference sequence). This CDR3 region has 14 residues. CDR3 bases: TGTGCCAGTATAGGACAGGGGGCATCCCAGCCCCAGCATTTT. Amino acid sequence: CASIGQGASQPQHF.

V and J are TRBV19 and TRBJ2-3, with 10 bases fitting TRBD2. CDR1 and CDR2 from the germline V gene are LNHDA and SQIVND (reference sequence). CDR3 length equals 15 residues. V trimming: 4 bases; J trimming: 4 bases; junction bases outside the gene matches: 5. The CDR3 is CASSTLAGAADTQYF. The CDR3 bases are TGTGCCAGTAGTACGCTAGCGGGAGCGGCAGATACGCAGTATTTT.

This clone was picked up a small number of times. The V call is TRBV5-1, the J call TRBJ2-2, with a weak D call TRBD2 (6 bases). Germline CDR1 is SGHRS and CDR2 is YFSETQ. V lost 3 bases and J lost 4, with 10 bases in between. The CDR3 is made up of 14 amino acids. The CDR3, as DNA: TGCGCCAGCAGCTCCTCGGGACTCACCGGGGAGCTGTTTTTT. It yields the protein CASSSSGLTGELFF.

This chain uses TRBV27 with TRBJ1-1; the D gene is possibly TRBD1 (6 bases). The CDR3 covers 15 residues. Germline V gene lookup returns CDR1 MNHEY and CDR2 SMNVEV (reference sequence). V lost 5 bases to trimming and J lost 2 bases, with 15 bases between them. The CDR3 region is CASSLQGGGNTEAFF. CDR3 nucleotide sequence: TGTGCCAGCAGTCTTCAGGGAGGGGGAAACACTGAAGCTTTCTTT.

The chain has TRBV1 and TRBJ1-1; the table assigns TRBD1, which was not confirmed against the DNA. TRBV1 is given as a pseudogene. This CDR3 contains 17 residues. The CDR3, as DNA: TGCACCAGCAGCCTCGCCGGGACAGAGCTCATGAACACTGAAGCTTTCTTT. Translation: CTSSLAGTELMNTEAFF.

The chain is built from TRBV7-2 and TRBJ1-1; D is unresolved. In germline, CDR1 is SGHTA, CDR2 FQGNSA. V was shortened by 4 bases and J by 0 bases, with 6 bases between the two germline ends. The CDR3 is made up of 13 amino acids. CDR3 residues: CASSYLLNTEAFF. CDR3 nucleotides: TGTGCCAGCAGCTACTTATTGAACACTGAAGCTTTCTTT.

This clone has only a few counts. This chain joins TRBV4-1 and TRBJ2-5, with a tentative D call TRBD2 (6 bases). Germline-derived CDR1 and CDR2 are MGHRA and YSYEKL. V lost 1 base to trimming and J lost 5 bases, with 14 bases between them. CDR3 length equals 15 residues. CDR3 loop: CASSQGSGVGETQYF. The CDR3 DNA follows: TGCGCCAGCAGCCAAGGGTCGGGAGTCGGGGAGACCCAGTACTTC.

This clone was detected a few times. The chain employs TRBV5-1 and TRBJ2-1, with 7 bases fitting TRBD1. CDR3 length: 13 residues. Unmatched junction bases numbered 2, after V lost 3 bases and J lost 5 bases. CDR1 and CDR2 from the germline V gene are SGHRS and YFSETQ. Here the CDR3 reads CASSWGQHNEQFF. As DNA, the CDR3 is TGCGCCAGCAGCTGGGGACAGCACAATGAGCAGTTCTTC. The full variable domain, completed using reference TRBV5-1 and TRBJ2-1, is KAGVTQTPRYLIKTRGQQVTLSCSPISGHRSVSWYQQTPGQGLQFLFEYFSETQRNKGNFPGRFSGRQFSNSRSEMNVSTLELGDSALYLCASSWGQHNEQFFGPGTRLTVL.

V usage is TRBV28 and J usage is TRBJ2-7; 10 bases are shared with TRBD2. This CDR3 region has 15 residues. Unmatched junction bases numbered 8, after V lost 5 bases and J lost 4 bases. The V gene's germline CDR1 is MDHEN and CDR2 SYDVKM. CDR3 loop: CASSTKREGNYEQYF. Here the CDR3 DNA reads TGTGCCAGCAGTACTAAGCGGGAGGGGAATTACGAGCAGTACTTC.

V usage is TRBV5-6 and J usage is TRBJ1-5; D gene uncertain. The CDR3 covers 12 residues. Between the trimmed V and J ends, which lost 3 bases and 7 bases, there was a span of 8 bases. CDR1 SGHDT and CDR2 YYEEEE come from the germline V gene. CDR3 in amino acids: CASSSWRQPQHF. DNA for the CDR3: TGTGCCAGCAGCTCTTGGAGACAGCCCCAGCATTTT. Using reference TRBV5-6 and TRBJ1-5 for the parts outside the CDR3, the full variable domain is DAGVTQSPTHLIKTRGQQVTLRCSPKSGHDTVSWYQQALGQGPQFIFQYYEEEERQRGNFPDRFSGHQFPNYSSELNVNALLLGDSALYLCASSSWRQPQHFGDGTRLSIL.